In its sample, the clone carrying this T cell receptor (beta chain) was seen a few times. The antigen remains unidentified. The sample comes from a study of cytomegalovirus exposure and HLA in healthy donors. Study background: In a later analysis, the 130 or so validation repertoires were reported to have used the same platform as the approximately 700 first-cohort repertoires. Study-wide points: Cytomegalovirus-associated TCR beta chains were listed, numbering under 200. Among the CMV-associated chains, a few were confirmed in vitro as specific for CMV antigens. Accounts indicate the classifier identified cytomegalovirus status with strong specificity and sensitivity.

With 4 bases removed from V and 3 bases from J, the gap between germline ends came to 12 bases. The CDR3 runs to 15 residues. Germline CDR1 reads LGHNA; CDR2 reads YSLEER. The protocol was immunoSEQ multiplex PCR, while the TCRdb copy is restricted to in-frame clones and leaves out a portion. The data contain approximately 160,000 clones, roughly 89% of them seen just once; the ten biggest clones take up around 2.7%. This receptor was taken from a woman aged 18-29 years in good health and CMV-seropositive. The V gene is TRBV4-3, the J gene TRBJ1-4; the D gene is possibly TRBD1 (6 bases). The sample was PBMCs. The CDR3 here is CASSRLGGPNEKLFF. The CDR3, as DNA: TGCGCCAGCAGCCGGCTTGGGGGCCCTAATGAAAAACTGTTTTTT.